This TCR beta chain was observed in a study of cytomegalovirus exposure and HLA in healthy donors. Profiled with immunoSEQ multiplex PCR; TCRdb holds only in-frame clones, not every one. The sample comprises fewer than 250,000 clones, roughly 85% of which are singletons, and around 5.6% rests with the top ten. From germline, CDR1 is SGHRS and CDR2 YFSETQ. The V end lost 5 bases, the J end lost 3 bases, and 4 bases lay between the germline ends. CDR3 size: 11 residues. Sequenced material: PBMCs. The chain couples TRBV5-1 to TRBJ2-3; D gene unclear. This clonotype originated in a young woman in good health and CMV-seronegative. The CDR3 loop reads CASSQTDTQYF. The CDR3 DNA is TGCGCCAGCAGTCAAACAGATACGCAGTATTTT.